This TCR beta chain came from a study of shared clonotypes between healthy human individuals. The deep-level immunoSEQ assay was used. For unsorted PBMC, around 280 ng DNA per replicate equaled about 30,000 T cell genomes. The sequenced material, unsorted PBMC DNA, was run on ten immunoSEQ deep assay plates. Measured with immunoSEQ multiplex PCR; TCRdb has only the in-frame clones, and not every one. The table lists about half a million clones, 70% to 80% of them singletons. Donors were Caucasian adults residing in Nashville, Tennessee, USA. Germline V gene lookup returns CDR1 SGHRS and CDR2 YFSETQ. V lost 0 bases, J lost 3 bases, and 3 bases stayed unmatched. The CDR3 extends over 15 amino acids.

The receptor was isolated from a woman aged 40 to 49 in good health. Some clones in this sample may be carry-over from other donors' samples. V is TRBV5-1 and J is TRBJ1-1; TRBD1 matches 9 bases. What was sequenced was PBMCs. CDR3 in amino acids: CASSLGQGGDTEAFF. DNA for the CDR3: TGCGCCAGCAGCTTGGGACAGGGGGGAGACACTGAAGCTTTCTTT.